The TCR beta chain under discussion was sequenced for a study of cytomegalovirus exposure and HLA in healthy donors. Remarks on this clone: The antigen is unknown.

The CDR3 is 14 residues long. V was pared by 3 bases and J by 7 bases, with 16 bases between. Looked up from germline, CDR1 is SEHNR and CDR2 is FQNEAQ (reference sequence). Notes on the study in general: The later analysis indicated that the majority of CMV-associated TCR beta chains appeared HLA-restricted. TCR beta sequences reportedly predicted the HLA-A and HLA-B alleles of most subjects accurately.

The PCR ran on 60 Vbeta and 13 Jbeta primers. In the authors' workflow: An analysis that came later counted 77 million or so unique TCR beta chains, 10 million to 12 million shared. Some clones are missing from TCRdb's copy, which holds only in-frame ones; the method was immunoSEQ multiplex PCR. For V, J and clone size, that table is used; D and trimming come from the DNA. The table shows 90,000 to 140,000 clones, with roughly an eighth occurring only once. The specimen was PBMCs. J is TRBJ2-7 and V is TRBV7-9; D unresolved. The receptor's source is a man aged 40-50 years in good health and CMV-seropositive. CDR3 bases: TGTGCCAGCAGCTTTGTCCCGACTCGAGTGGAGCAGTACTTC. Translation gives CASSFVPTRVEQYF.